Following are 27 T cell receptor beta chains from one sample sequenced in a study of response to subunit inactivated influenza vaccine. MiXCR was run by TCRdb on the RT-PCR reads, yielding one entry per CDR3 protein. This table has about 500,000 distinct CDR3 sequences, 16% appearing once. Material: CD4+ T cells sorted from PBMCs, obtained roughly 24 months after vaccination. The source of these receptors is a man aged 50-75 years who received an inactivated influenza vaccine.

There are a few counts of this clonotype. The chain has TRBV28 and TRBJ1-1; D may be TRBD1 (6 bases). V dropped 5 bases and J dropped 6 bases, with 19 bases sitting between them. Germline V CDR1 and CDR2: MDHEN, SYDVKM. The CDR3 has 15 residues. In DNA form, the CDR3 reads TGTGCCAGCAGTATCCCTCGGGGGGCGCGCGCTGAAGCTTTCTTT. It yields the protein CASSIPRGARAEAFF.

The chain employs TRBV7-9 and TRBJ2-3, with D uncertain. This CDR3 has 14 residues. V dropped 2 bases and J dropped 3 bases, with 9 bases sitting between them. The germline V gene encodes CDR1 SEHNR and CDR2 FQNEAQ (reference sequence). CDR3 nucleotide sequence: TGTGCCAGCAGCTTAATAGTGGGTACAGATACGCAGTATTTT. Residues: CASSLIVGTDTQYF.

J is TRBJ2-3 and V is TRBV11-2; D gene unclear. The CDR3 contains 15 residues. Germline V CDR1 and CDR2: SGHAT, FQNNGV. Trimming removed 5 bases at V and 2 bases at J, with 14 bases between. CDR3 loop: CASSPARVLTDTQYF. In DNA, the CDR3 is TGTGCCAGCAGCCCGGCCCGGGTCCTCACAGATACGCAGTATTTT.

This clonotype has more than one count but fewer than ten. V and J are TRBV29-1 and TRBJ2-3, with 10 bases aligning to TRBD2. Germline CDR1 SQVTM, CDR2 ANQGSEA. J was trimmed by 4 bases and V by 2 bases; bases with no gene match: 3. The CDR3 consists of 14 residues. The CDR3 DNA sequence: TGCAGCGTTGAACCGGGACTAGCGTCAGATACGCAGTATTTT. Amino acid sequence: CSVEPGLASDTQYF.

A few counts support this clonotype. The chain has TRBV29-1 and TRBJ2-3, with 13 bases matching TRBD2. Trimming removed 7 bases from V and 6 bases from J; junction bases left unmatched: 10. The CDR3 loop spans 15 amino acids. Germline V gene sequence: CDR1 SQVTM, CDR2 ANQGSEA. The CDR3 loop reads CSGRRLAGGGDTQYF. In nucleotides, the CDR3 is TGCAGCGGAAGACGACTAGCGGGAGGAGGGGATACGCAGTATTTT.

The V gene is TRBV5-8, the J gene TRBJ2-5, with D uncertain. The germline V gene encodes CDR1 SGHTS and CDR2 YDEGEE. The V gene lost 6 bases and the J gene lost 3 bases, with 9 bases spanning the gap. The CDR3 contains 12 residues. The CDR3 nucleotides read TGTGCCAGCAATGTCAGAAAAGAGACCCAGTACTTC. The encoded protein is CASNVRKETQYF.

This clonotype was seen many times. This chain links TRBV5-1 with TRBJ2-1; D gene uncertain. Trimming left V 4 bases short and J 3 bases short, with 11 bases between. Germline V gene sequence: CDR1 SGHRS, CDR2 YFSETQ. The CDR3 sequence is 14 residues long. The CDR3 protein is CASSPSAIYNEQFF. The CDR3 DNA reads TGCGCCAGCAGCCCCAGCGCTATCTACAATGAGCAGTTCTTC.

The chain recombines TRBV20-1 with TRBJ2-7; 11 nucleotides align to TRBD1. In germline, CDR1 is DFQATT, CDR2 SNEGSKA (reference sequence). The V gene end was trimmed by 6 bases and the J gene end by 0 bases; junction bases not matched to a gene: 1. This CDR3 is 13 amino acids long. The CDR3 region is CSAGQGVSYEQYF. In nucleotides, the CDR3 is TGCAGTGCGGGACAGGGGGTCTCCTACGAGCAGTACTTC.

Many counts were recorded for this clonotype. The chain employs TRBV12-3 or TRBV12-4 and TRBJ1-1, with D possibly matching TRBD1 (6 bases). This CDR3 contains 13 residues. V shed 5 bases and J shed 4 bases, with 11 bases lying between them. The CDR3 DNA is TGTGCCAGCAGTGACAGGTTTCCCACTGAAGCTTTCTTT. This sequence encodes CASSDRFPTEAFF.

This clonotype came up many times. The chain combines TRBV12-3 or TRBV12-4 with TRBJ2-1, with 7 bases fitting TRBD1. J was trimmed by 11 bases and V by 5 bases; bases with no gene match: 9. The CDR3 has 13 amino acids. The CDR3 reads CASSPKPGQKQFF. The CDR3 DNA follows: TGTGCCAGCAGTCCCAAACCGGGACAGAAGCAGTTCTTC.

This chain connects TRBV5-1 to TRBJ2-4; TRBD1 agrees at 9 bases. J was trimmed by 15 bases and V by 2 bases; bases with no gene match: 6. The CDR3 sequence is 12 residues long. CDR1 SGHRS and CDR2 YFSETQ come from the germline V gene. The CDR3 DNA sequence: TGCGCCAGCAGCTTCGACAGGGGGTTCCCGTACTTC. Translating gives CASSFDRGFPYF.

This clonotype occurred many times. The CDR3 sequence: CASSSDRAGGPSDTQYF. CDR3 sequence (DNA): TGTGCCAGCAGTTCCGATCGAGCGGGGGGGCCATCAGATACGCAGTATTTT. V and J are TRBV6-5 and TRBJ2-3; TRBD2 matches at 10 bases. Trimming took 4 bases from V and 4 from J; bases not matched to a gene: 11. The CDR3 runs to 17 residues. Germline V gene lookup returns CDR1 MNHEY and CDR2 SVGAGI.

The V gene is TRBV11-2, the J gene TRBJ1-1; perhaps TRBD1 as D (6 bases). CDR3 length: 13 residues. With 8 bases removed from V and 1 base from J, the gap between germline ends came to 11 bases. The germline gives CDR1 SGHAT, CDR2 FQNNGV. CDR3 loop: CASLKDRNTEAFF. The CDR3 nucleotides are TGTGCCAGCCTAAAGGACAGGAACACTGAAGCTTTCTTT.

This clonotype was observed a few times. The chain uses TRBV28 and TRBJ2-7; TRBD2 agrees at 7 bases. The ends lost 6 bases at V and 6 bases at J; junction bases unmatched: 11. Per the germline V gene, CDR1 is MDHEN and CDR2 is SYDVKM. CDR3 length: 14 amino acids. CDR3 sequence: CASRYPAGKSEQYF. DNA of the CDR3: TGTGCCAGCAGATACCCAGCGGGAAAGTCCGAGCAGTACTTC. The whole variable domain, filled in from reference TRBV28 and TRBJ2-7, reads DVKVTQSSRYLVKRTGEKVFLECVQDMDHENMFWYRQDPGLGLRLIYFSYDVKMKEKGDIPEGYSVSREKKERFSLILESASTNQTSMYLCASRYPAGKSEQYFGPGTRLTVT.

The chain combines TRBV7-2 with TRBJ2-5; 7 bases line up with TRBD1. The V gene end was trimmed by 6 bases and the J gene end by 1 base; junction bases not matched to a gene: 8. Looked up from germline, CDR1 is SGHTA and CDR2 is FQGNSA. This CDR3 contains 15 residues. CDR3 in amino acids: CASRIRTGPQETQYF. CDR3 DNA sequence: TGTGCCAGCAGGATTAGGACAGGACCCCAAGAGACCCAGTACTTC.

The sample holds a few counts of this clonotype. The chain joins TRBV2 to TRBJ1-2; D perhaps matches TRBD1 (6 bases). Trimming stripped 6 bases from V and 4 bases from J, with 15 bases between. The CDR3 has 14 residues. Germline V lookup: CDR1 SNHLY, CDR2 FYNNEI. The CDR3 spells CASRQSGVRYGYTF. In nucleotides, the CDR3 is TGTGCCAGCAGACAGTCAGGGGTGCGCTATGGCTACACCTTC.

The chain recombines TRBV3-1 with TRBJ2-1, with D possibly being TRBD2 (6 bases). The CDR3 is 15 amino acids. Germline loops: CDR1 LGHDT, CDR2 YNNKEL (reference sequence). Deletions cut 2 bases from V and 4 bases from J, with 12 bases between. Here the CDR3 reads CASSQMPAGYNEQFF. In DNA form, the CDR3 reads TGTGCCAGCAGCCAAATGCCCGCGGGATACAATGAGCAGTTCTTC.

The chain uses TRBV6-1 and TRBJ2-2; no clear D. CDR1 MNHNS and CDR2 SASEGT come from the germline V gene. The CDR3 length is 13 residues. The V end was cut by 6 bases, the J end by 0 bases, with 5 bases between. CDR3 sequence: CASRRTNTGELFF. DNA for the CDR3: TGTGCCAGCAGACGTACGAACACCGGGGAGCTGTTTTTT.

This clonotype was observed a handful of times. This chain joins TRBV4-3 and TRBJ1-2, with a possible D match to TRBD1 (5 bases). CDR3 size: 16 residues. Germline CDR1 reads LGHNA; CDR2 reads YSLEER. With 3 bases removed from V and 8 bases from J, the gap between germline ends came to 22 bases. This chain's CDR3 is CASSHTWDSSFGGYTF. The DNA of the CDR3 is TGCGCCAGCAGCCATACGTGGGACTCGAGTTTTGGAGGCTACACCTTC.

This clonotype was detected only a few times. The chain recombines TRBV13 with TRBJ1-3, with no clear D. V dropped 4 bases and J dropped 3 bases, with 4 bases sitting between them. Germline loops: CDR1 PRHDT, CDR2 FYEKMQ (reference sequence). The CDR3 length is 12 residues. CDR3 nucleotide sequence: TGTGCCAGCAGCTCGTATGGAAACACCATATATTTT. Translating it yields CASSSYGNTIYF.

The V gene is TRBV18, the J gene TRBJ1-2; 8 nucleotides agree with TRBD1. V lost 5 bases to trimming and J lost 6 bases; unmatched junction nucleotides: 8. The CDR3 covers 14 residues. CDR1 is KGHSH and CDR2 is LQKENI in the germline V gene. CDR3 amino acids: CASSTVDRADGYTF. CDR3 coding DNA: TGTGCCAGCTCAACCGTGGACAGGGCTGATGGCTACACCTTC.

The chain is built from TRBV10-3 and TRBJ2-7, with no clear D. The CDR3 extends over 12 amino acids. The V end lost 4 bases, the J end lost 3 bases, and 7 bases lay between the germline ends. CDR1 ENHRY and CDR2 SYGVKD come from the germline V gene. The CDR3 protein is CAISAVDYEQYF. CDR3 nucleotides: TGTGCCATCAGTGCGGTCGACTACGAGCAGTACTTC.

This clonotype was counted a few times. The gene calls are TRBV12-3 or TRBV12-4 and TRBJ2-3, with D possibly TRBD1 on 6 matching bases. The CDR3 is made up of 13 amino acids. The V end lost 6 bases, the J end lost 2 bases, and 9 bases lay between the germline ends. The CDR3 DNA reads TGTGCCAGCAGATGGGACAACACAGATACGCAGTATTTT. Translated: CASRWDNTDTQYF.

The chain employs TRBV5-6 and TRBJ2-1, with TRBD2 identical over 8 bases. The CDR3 consists of 15 residues. CDR1 SGHDT and CDR2 YYEEEE come from the germline V gene. V lost 2 bases and J lost 10; bases outside the gene matches: 11. DNA of the CDR3: TGTGCCAGCAGCTTCGAACTAGCGGAGCCCAAAGAGCAGTTCTTC. Translated: CASSFELAEPKEQFF.

The DNA of the CDR3 is TGCAGTGCTAGAGGGGTCGGTAATCAGCCCCAGCATTTT. Encoded protein: CSARGVGNQPQHF. The J gene is TRBJ1-5, the V gene TRBV20-1; D is ambiguous. The ends were cut back, 1 base at V and 4 bases at J, with 8 bases in the middle. Per the germline V gene, CDR1 is DFQATT and CDR2 is SNEGSKA (reference sequence). CDR3 length: 13 residues.

This clonotype was seen at least ten times. CDR3 loop: CSAGGLAGADYEQYF. As DNA, the CDR3 is TGCAGTGCTGGAGGTCTAGCGGGAGCCGACTACGAGCAGTACTTC. This chain links TRBV20-1 with TRBJ2-7; 10 positions agree with TRBD2. This CDR3 region has 15 residues. V shed 5 bases, J shed 3 bases, and the junction held 10 bases outside the gene matches. Germline lookup yields CDR1 DFQATT and CDR2 SNEGSKA (reference sequence).

This chain uses TRBV21-1 with TRBJ2-2; the table's D gene call, TRBD1, was not cross checked with the DNA. TRBV21-1 is classified as a pseudogene. The CDR3 has 16 residues. CDR3 nucleotides: TGTGCCAGCAGCAAAGTTGGGACAGAGAACACCGGGGAGCTGTTTTTT. This translates into CASSKVGTENTGELFF.